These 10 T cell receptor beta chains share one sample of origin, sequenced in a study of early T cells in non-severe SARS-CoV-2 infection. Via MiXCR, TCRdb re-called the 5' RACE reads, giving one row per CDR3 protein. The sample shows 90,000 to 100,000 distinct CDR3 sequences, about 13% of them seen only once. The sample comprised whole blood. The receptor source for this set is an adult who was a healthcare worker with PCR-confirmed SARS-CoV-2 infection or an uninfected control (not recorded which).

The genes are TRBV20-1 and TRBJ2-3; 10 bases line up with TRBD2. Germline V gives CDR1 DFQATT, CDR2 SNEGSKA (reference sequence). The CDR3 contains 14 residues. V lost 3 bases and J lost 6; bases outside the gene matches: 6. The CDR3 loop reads CSASSGGRMDTQYF. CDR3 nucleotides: TGCAGTGCTAGTAGCGGGGGGAGGATGGATACGCAGTATTTT.

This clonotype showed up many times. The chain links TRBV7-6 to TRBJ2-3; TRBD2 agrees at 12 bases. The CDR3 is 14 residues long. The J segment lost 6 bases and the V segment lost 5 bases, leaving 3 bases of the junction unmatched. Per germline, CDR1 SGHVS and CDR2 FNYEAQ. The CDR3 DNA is TGTGCCAGCAGCCCTAGCGGGGGGGACGATACGCAGTATTTT. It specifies CASSPSGGDDTQYF.

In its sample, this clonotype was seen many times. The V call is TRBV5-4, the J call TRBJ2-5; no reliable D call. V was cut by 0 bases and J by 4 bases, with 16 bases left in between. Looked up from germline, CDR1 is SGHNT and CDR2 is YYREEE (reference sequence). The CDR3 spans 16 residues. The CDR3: CASSLAEAVTRETQYF. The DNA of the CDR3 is TGTGCCAGCAGCTTGGCTGAGGCAGTTACCCGAGAGACCCAGTACTTC.

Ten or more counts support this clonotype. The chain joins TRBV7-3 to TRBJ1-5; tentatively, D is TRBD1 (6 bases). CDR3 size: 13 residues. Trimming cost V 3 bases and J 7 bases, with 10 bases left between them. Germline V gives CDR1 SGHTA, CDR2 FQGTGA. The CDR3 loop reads CASSLGGAQPQHF. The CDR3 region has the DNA TGTGCCAGCAGCTTGGGGGGGGCACAGCCCCAGCATTTT.

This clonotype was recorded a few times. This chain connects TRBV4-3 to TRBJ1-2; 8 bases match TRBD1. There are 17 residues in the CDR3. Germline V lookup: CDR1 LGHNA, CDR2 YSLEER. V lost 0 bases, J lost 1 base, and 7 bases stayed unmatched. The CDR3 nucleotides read TGCGCCAGCAGCCAAGATCTAGGAACAGGGGGTAACTATGGCTACACCTTC. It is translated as CASSQDLGTGGNYGYTF.

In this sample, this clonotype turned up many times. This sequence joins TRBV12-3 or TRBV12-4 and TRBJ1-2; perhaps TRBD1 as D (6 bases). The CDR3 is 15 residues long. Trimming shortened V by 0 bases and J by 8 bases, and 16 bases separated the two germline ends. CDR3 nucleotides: TGTGCCAGCAGTTTAGCGCGGTTCAGGGGTGAGGGCTACACCTTC. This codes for CASSLARFRGEGYTF.

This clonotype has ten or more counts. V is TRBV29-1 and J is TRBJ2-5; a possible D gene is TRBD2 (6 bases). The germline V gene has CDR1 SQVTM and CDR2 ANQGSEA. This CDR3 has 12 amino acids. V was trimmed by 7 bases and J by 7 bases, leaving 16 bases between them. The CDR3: CSARTILGTQYF. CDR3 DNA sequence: TGCAGCGCCAGGACTATATTAGGGACCCAGTACTTC.

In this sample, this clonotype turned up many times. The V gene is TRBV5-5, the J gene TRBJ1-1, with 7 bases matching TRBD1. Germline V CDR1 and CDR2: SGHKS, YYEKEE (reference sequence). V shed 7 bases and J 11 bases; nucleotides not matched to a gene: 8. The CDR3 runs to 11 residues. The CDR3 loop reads CASSRQGRAFF. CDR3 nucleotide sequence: TGTGCCAGCTCGAGACAGGGTCGCGCTTTCTTT.

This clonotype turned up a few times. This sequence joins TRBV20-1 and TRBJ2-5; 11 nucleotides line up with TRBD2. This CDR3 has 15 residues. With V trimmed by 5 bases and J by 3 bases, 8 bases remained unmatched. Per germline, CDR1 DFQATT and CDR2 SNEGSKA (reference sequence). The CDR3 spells CSAAATSGAKETQYF. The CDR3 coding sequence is TGCAGTGCTGCCGCGACTAGCGGGGCAAAAGAGACCCAGTACTTC.

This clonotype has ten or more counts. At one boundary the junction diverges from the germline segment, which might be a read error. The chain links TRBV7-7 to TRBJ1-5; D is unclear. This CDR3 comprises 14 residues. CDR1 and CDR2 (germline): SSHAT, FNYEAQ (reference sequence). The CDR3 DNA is TGTGCTAGCAACGCAAGCTATAGCAATCAGCCCCAGCATTTT. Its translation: CASNASYSNQPQHF. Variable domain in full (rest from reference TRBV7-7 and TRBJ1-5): GAGVSQSPRYKVTKRGQDVTLRCDPISSHATLYWYQQALGQGPEFLTYFNYEAQPDKSGLPSDRFSAERPEGSISTLTIQRTEQRDSAMYRCASNASYSNQPQHFGDGTRLSIL.